This TCR beta chain was recorded in a study of radiotherapy plus CTLA-4 blockade in lung cancer. Focal radiation plus CTLA-4 blockade with ipilimumab was administered to patients who had chemo-refractory metastatic non-small-cell lung cancer. This table comes from immunoSEQ multiplex PCR, and its TCRdb copy is limited to in-frame clones, with some not included. Seen here are 120,000 or so clones, 90% observed once, and the top ten hold approximately 6.6%. About this clone itself: Within the sample, other DNA sequences also encode this same CDR3.

The TCR comes from a human donor with non-small cell lung cancer that progressed on radiotherapy plus ipilimumab. The specimen comprised peripheral blood, sampled from a patient treated with radiotherapy plus ipilimumab.

CDR3 amino acids: CATSRQGNQPQHF. The DNA for the CDR3 is TGTGCCACCAGCAGACAAGGAAATCAGCCCCAGCATTTT. V usage is TRBV15 and J usage is TRBJ1-5; D not certain. The CDR3 is 13 residues long. V gave up 2 bases and J gave up 4 bases, with 6 bases separating them. Germline assignment: CDR1 LNHNV and CDR2 YYDKDF (reference sequence).